These T cell receptor beta chains were read from a single sample in a study of post-analysis software for immune sequencing data. TCRdb itself ran the PCR reads through MiXCR, one entry per CDR3 protein. The sample carries about 620,000 distinct CDR3 sequences, about 40% recorded once. The specimen was blood. All receptors come from a girl between 5 and 17 years old with multiple sclerosis. The CDR3 runs from the conserved cysteine through the conserved F or W. The D gene is left open where the match is weak. The size of a clone is reported for some rows only, either as once, few or many, or as a class for expanded clones.

V gene	clone size	D gene	J gene	CDR3 DNA	CDR3 protein
TRBV28	once	NA	TRBJ2-5	TGTGCCGGCAGTTTTGGACTCTTGGAAGAGACCCAGTACTTC	CAGSFGLLEETQYF
TRBV12-3/TRBV12-4	NA	NA	TRBJ2-3	TGTGCCAGCACCCCCGTGATAGCGATGGGGGGCACAGATACGCAGTATTTT	CASTPVIAMGGTDTQYF
TRBV30	few	NA	TRBJ1-2	TGTGCCTGGAGACAGACAAGGGCCCTCTATGGCTACACCTTC	CAWRQTRALYGYTF
TRBV3-1	few	NA	TRBJ2-7	TGTGCCAGCAGCCAAATGGCGGGGGCCCTCGAGCAGTACTTC	CASSQMAGALEQYF
TRBV5-1	NA	TRBD2	TRBJ2-3	TGCGCCAGCGCGGGGGGAGATGTACGGACTAGCACAGATACGCAGTATTTT	CASAGGDVRTSTDTQYF
TRBV28	NA	TRBD2	TRBJ2-1	TGTGCCAGCAGGGTAGCGGGGGGCTCCGCTTCCTACAATGAGCAGTTCTTC	CASRVAGGSASYNEQFF
TRBV20-1	few	NA	TRBJ2-1	TGCAGTGCTAGGGGACACGGCGAGTGGAATGAGCAGTTCTTC	CSARGHGEWNEQFF
TRBV29-1	NA	NA	TRBJ2-1	TGCAGCGAAACACTGGGACCTTACAATGAGCAGTTCTTC	CSETLGPYNEQFF
TRBV12-3/TRBV12-4	NA	NA	TRBJ2-6	TGTGCCAGCAGTTTTGCCCGGGGACATCCATACTCTGGGGCCAACGTCCTGACTTTC	CASSFARGHPYSGANVLTF
TRBV6-5	NA	NA	TRBJ1-2	TGTGCCAGCAGTTACTCGGAACAGTTTAACTATGGCTACACCTTC	CASSYSEQFNYGYTF
TRBV7-3	many	NA	TRBJ1-2	TGTGCCAGCAGCTTAACAGGGGAGGGGGGCTACACCTTC	CASSLTGEGGYTF
TRBV7-2	few	NA	TRBJ2-3	TGTGCCAGCACCCCGTATTTTAAGGGCACAGATACGCAGTATTTT	CASTPYFKGTDTQYF
TRBV12-3/TRBV12-4	few	TRBD2	TRBJ2-1	TGTGCCAGCAGTTTAAGGCTAGCGGGGTCCTACAATGAGCAGTTCTTC	CASSLRLAGSYNEQFF
TRBV12-3/TRBV12-4	few	NA	TRBJ1-5	TGTGCCAGCAGTTTGTCCAGGGGAAGCAATCAGCCCCAGCATTTT	CASSLSRGSNQPQHF
TRBV9	few	NA	TRBJ1-2	TGTGCCAGCAGCGTTGAGGAACGGCTCGGAGGCTACACCTTC	CASSVEERLGGYTF
TRBV7-2	NA	NA	TRBJ2-7	TGTGCCAGCAGCTACGGGACTGGTTCAAGGATCTACGAGCAGTACTTC	CASSYGTGSRIYEQYF
TRBV2	NA	TRBD1	TRBJ2-3	TGTGCCAGCATCCGGACAGGGGTTACAGATACGCAGTATTTT	CASIRTGVTDTQYF
TRBV10-3	few	NA	TRBJ2-1	TGTGCCATCAGTGAGGCGGGGAAGGAGCAGTTCTTC	CAISEAGKEQFF
TRBV12-3/TRBV12-4	NA	NA	TRBJ2-1	TGTGCCAGCAGTTTAGGCGAGACCCAGTTCTTC	CASSLGETQFF
TRBV24-1	few	NA	TRBJ1-6	TGTGCCACTCGGATACATAATTCACCCCTCCACTTT	CATRIHNSPLHF
TRBV12-3/TRBV12-4	NA	TRBD1	TRBJ1-1	TGTGCCAGCACGGTTGGGACAGGGGCCGTGGGCACTGAAGCTTTCTTT	CASTVGTGAVGTEAFF
TRBV30	few	NA	TRBJ2-1	TGTGCCTGGAGTGGTAACGAGGGCCCTTCCTACAATGAGCAGTTCTTC	CAWSGNEGPSYNEQFF
TRBV3-1	NA	NA	TRBJ1-6	TGTGCCAGCAGCCAAGGTGCAGGGAATGGTTCACCCCTCCACTTT	CASSQGAGNGSPLHF
TRBV12-3/TRBV12-4	few	NA	TRBJ2-5	TGTGCCAGCAGTTGGACAGACCAAGAGACCCAGTACTTC	CASSWTDQETQYF
TRBV6-1	NA	NA	TRBJ2-7	TGTGCCAGCAGTGAACGCGCCTTCGAGCAGTACTTC	CASSERAFEQYF
TRBV9	NA	NA	TRBJ1-2	TGTGCCAGCAGCGAGGGACCGGCACCTAACTATGGCTACACCTTC	CASSEGPAPNYGYTF
TRBV20-1	NA	NA	TRBJ2-7	TGCAGTGCTAGAGATCTGGGGACGGATTACGAGCAGTACTTC	CSARDLGTDYEQYF